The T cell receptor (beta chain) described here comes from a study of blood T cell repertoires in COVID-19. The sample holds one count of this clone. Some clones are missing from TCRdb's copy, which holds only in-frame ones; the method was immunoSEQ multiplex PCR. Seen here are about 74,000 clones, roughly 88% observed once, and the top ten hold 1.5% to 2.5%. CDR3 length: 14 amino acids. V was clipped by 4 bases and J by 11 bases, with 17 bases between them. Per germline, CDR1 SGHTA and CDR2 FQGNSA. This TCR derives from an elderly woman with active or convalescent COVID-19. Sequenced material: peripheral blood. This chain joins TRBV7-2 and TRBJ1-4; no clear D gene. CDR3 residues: CASSSVGSAEKLFF. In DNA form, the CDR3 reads TGTGCCAGCAGCTCCGTTGGGAGCGCCGAGAAACTGTTTTTT.